The 4 T cell receptor beta chains below come from one sample, sequenced in a study of shared clonotypes between healthy human individuals. The data were produced by immunoSEQ multiplex PCR, yet TCRdb's version contains in-frame clones alone and is incomplete. The table records approximately 2,300,000 clones, roughly 92% of them present only once. The sequencing input was naive CD4+ T cells from PBMCs. Indicated subset: CD45RA+ positively selected. The source of these receptors is a man between 18 and 35 years old in good health. Some clones in this sample may be carry-over from other donors' samples.

This chain connects TRBV7-9 to TRBJ2-3; 7 positions match TRBD1. V was clipped by 6 bases and J by 0 bases; unmatched bases: 9. CDR1 is SEHNR and CDR2 is FQNEAQ in the germline V gene (reference sequence). This CDR3 has 16 amino acids. This CDR3 is CASRQNIRGSTDTQYF. The CDR3 DNA reads TGTGCCAGCAGGCAGAATATCAGGGGGAGCACAGATACGCAGTATTTT. The full variable domain, its missing parts supplied by reference TRBV7-9 and TRBJ2-3, is DTGVSQNPRHKITKRGQNVTFRCDPISEHNRLYWYRQTLGQGPEFLTYFQNEAQLEKSRLLSDRFSAERPKGSFSTLEIQRTEQGDSAMYLCASRQNIRGSTDTQYFGPGTRLTVL.

V usage is TRBV5-8 and J usage is TRBJ1-5; D is unresolved. V was cut by 6 bases and J by 7 bases, with 17 bases left in between. CDR3 length: 14 amino acids. Germline-derived CDR1 and CDR2 are SGHTS and YDEGEE. For the CDR3, the DNA is TGTGCCAGCAATTTGGGAGGTTCGGAACAGCCCCAGCATTTT. Its translation is CASNLGGSEQPQHF.

The chain links TRBV14 to TRBJ1-2; 7 nucleotides agree with TRBD1. The CDR3 runs to 16 residues. Germline V lookup: CDR1 SGHDN, CDR2 FVKESK. Trimming removed 4 bases from V and 3 bases from J; junction bases left unmatched: 11. CDR3 sequence reads: CASSPYLGQRDYGYTF. The CDR3 nucleotides are TGTGCCAGCAGCCCTTACTTGGGACAGAGGGACTATGGCTACACCTTC.

The V call is TRBV7-2, the J call TRBJ1-4; maybe TRBD1 (5 bases). Trimming pared 5 bases from V and 9 bases from J, leaving 22 bases between. This CDR3 contains 16 residues. CDR1 is SGHTA and CDR2 is FQGNSA in the germline V gene. The CDR3 here is CASSILRGGGGKKLFF. DNA for the CDR3: TGTGCCAGCAGCATCTTAAGGGGAGGTGGTGGCAAAAAACTGTTTTTT.